One sample yielded the 26 T cell receptor beta chains listed below, sequenced in a study of a mutant IDH1 vaccine in newly diagnosed glioma (dated by TCRdb to the early 2020s). The time point label on this specimen signifies: week 11, during vaccination. Each vaccine dose was 300 ug of a 20-mer mutant IDH1 peptide in Montanide, given subcutaneously with topical imiquimod. Preparation of the library involved the immunoSEQ multiplex PCR assay. TCRdb's version of the immuneACCESS table is confined to in-frame rearrangements and falls short of the full clone set. An unresolved V gene accounts for under half of the shortfall where checked; the remainder is of unknown origin. A total of about 35,000 clones appear in this sample, 80% of them only once. Roughly 16% of the sample goes to the ten largest clones. Their antigens are not known. Sequencing was performed on peripheral blood mononuclear cells (PBMCs), taken from a glioma patient whose treatment included an IDH1 peptide vaccine. Every receptor here comes from a woman aged 25 to 39 with glioma. Some clones in this sample may be carry-over from other donors' samples.

The chain joins TRBV27 to TRBJ1-2, with 7 bases matching TRBD1. Germline V lookup: CDR1 MNHEY, CDR2 SMNVEV (reference sequence). The CDR3 spans 17 residues. Trimming removed 0 bases from V and 4 bases from J; junction bases left unmatched: 11. The CDR3 protein is CASSLSRGGGESYGYTF. The CDR3 DNA follows: TGTGCCAGCAGTTTATCACGGGGAGGGGGCGAGAGCTATGGCTACACCTTC.

J is TRBJ2-7 and V is TRBV5-6, with D perhaps matching TRBD2 (5 bases). CDR3 length: 13 amino acids. CDR1 is SGHDT, CDR2 YYEEEE, per germline. V lost 5 bases and J 2 bases, leaving 11 bases between the germline ends. In DNA form, the CDR3 reads TGTGCCAGCAGTCCTTTGGAGGCCTACGAGCAGTACTTC. Protein product: CASSPLEAYEQYF.

The gene calls are TRBV11-2 and TRBJ2-1; no reliable D call. Trimming took off 3 bases at V and 0 bases at J, with 9 bases between the two ends. The CDR3 spans 15 residues. Germline V CDR1 and CDR2: SGHAT, FQNNGV. The CDR3 sequence: CASSFGTDSYNEQFF. Here the CDR3 DNA reads TGTGCCAGCAGCTTCGGAACGGACTCCTACAATGAGCAGTTCTTC.

The rearrangement uses TRBV14 and TRBJ2-7; D is tentatively TRBD1 or TRBD2 (5 bases each). The germline CDR1 and CDR2 sequences are SGHDN and FVKESK. Between the trimmed V and J ends, which lost 3 bases and 6 bases, there was a span of 6 bases. The CDR3 extends over 11 amino acids. The CDR3 spells CASSQRGEQYF. CDR3 nucleotides: TGTGCCAGCAGCCAGAGGGGCGAGCAGTACTTC. Full variable domain (missing parts from reference TRBV14 and TRBJ2-7): EAGVTQFPSHSVIEKGQTVTLRCDPISGHDNLYWYRRVMGKEIKFLLHFVKESKQDESGMPNNRFLAERTGGTYSTLKVQPAELEDSGVYFCASSQRGEQYFGPGTRLTVT.

The V and J genes are TRBV5-4 and TRBJ2-5; no clear D. Trimming pared 3 bases from V and 1 base from J, leaving 7 bases between. Germline CDR1 is SGHNT and CDR2 is YYREEE (reference sequence). The CDR3 has 13 amino acids. The CDR3 protein is CASSWVGQETQYF. CDR3 DNA sequence: TGTGCCAGCAGCTGGGTGGGCCAAGAGACCCAGTACTTC.

This clone was seen a single time. The V gene is TRBV6-1, the J gene TRBJ2-1; D possibly matches TRBD1 or TRBD2 (5 bases each). Germline CDR1 is MNHNS and CDR2 is SASEGT. There are 11 residues in the CDR3. The V end lost 6 bases, the J end lost 8 bases, and 8 bases lay between the germline ends. Written as DNA, the CDR3 is TGTGCCAGCAGGGGGGTGGATGAGCAGTTCTTC. Amino acid sequence: CASRGVDEQFF.

V is TRBV6-5 and J is TRBJ1-2; a possible D gene is TRBD1 (5 bases). Germline CDR1 is MNHEY and CDR2 is SVGAGI. Trimming left V 5 bases short and J 5 bases short, with 12 bases between. The CDR3 extends over 13 amino acids. CDR3 nucleotides: TGTGCCAGCAGTCCCAAACAGGTTTATGGCTACACCTTC. It yields the protein CASSPKQVYGYTF.

The chain recombines TRBV6-5 with TRBJ2-7; D may match TRBD1 or TRBD2 (5 bases each). The V and J ends lost 0 bases and 2 bases respectively, with 8 bases between them. Per germline, CDR1 MNHEY and CDR2 SVGAGI. The CDR3 has 14 residues. CDR3 sequence reads: CASSYSEGPYEQYF. The DNA for the CDR3 is TGTGCCAGCAGTTACTCCGAGGGACCCTACGAGCAGTACTTC.

This sequence joins TRBV19 and TRBJ1-4, with D uncertain. The CDR3 consists of 18 residues. Germline loops: CDR1 LNHDA, CDR2 SQIVND (reference sequence). V lost 3 bases to trimming and J lost 3 bases, with 20 bases between them. The CDR3 sequence: CASSIWPPQSGANEKLFF. The CDR3 region has the DNA TGTGCCAGTAGTATTTGGCCCCCCCAGTCTGGAGCTAATGAAAAACTGTTTTTT.

The chain links TRBV6-5 to TRBJ2-1, with D maybe TRBD2 (5 bases). The CDR3 extends over 13 amino acids. Germline CDR1 reads MNHEY; CDR2 reads SVGAGI. Trimming removed 6 bases at V and 3 bases at J, with 9 bases between. The chain's CDR3 is CASSAGVYNEQFF. DNA for the CDR3: TGTGCCAGCAGCGCCGGGGTCTACAATGAGCAGTTCTTC.

A few counts support this clone. The CDR3 here is CASSLESQPQHF. The CDR3 coding sequence is TGTGCCAGCAGCCTGGAAAGTCAGCCCCAGCATTTT. This chain connects TRBV7-9 to TRBJ1-5; no clear D gene. CDR3 length: 12 amino acids. Between the trimmed V and J ends, which lost 5 bases and 6 bases, there was a span of 8 bases. Per germline, CDR1 SEHNR and CDR2 FQNEAQ (reference sequence). The full variable domain, in which reference TRBV7-9 and TRBJ1-5 provide the parts outside the CDR3, is DTGVSQNPRHKITKRGQNVTFRCDPISEHNRLYWYRQTLGQGPEFLTYFQNEAQLEKSRLLSDRFSAERPKGSFSTLEIQRTEQGDSAMYLCASSLESQPQHFGDGTRLSIL.

The V gene is TRBV6-1, the J gene TRBJ2-4, with a possible D match to TRBD1 (6 bases). This CDR3 comprises 14 residues. Trimming pared 10 bases from V and 1 base from J, leaving 14 bases between. Germline CDR1 is MNHNS and CDR2 is SASEGT. The CDR3 sequence is CAISSQGAKNIQYF. The CDR3 DNA reads TGTGCCATCTCGTCGCAGGGGGCCAAAAACATTCAGTACTTC.

The genes are TRBV27 and TRBJ1-1; no clear D gene. In germline, CDR1 is MNHEY, CDR2 SMNVEV (reference sequence). Trimming shortened V by 0 bases and J by 2 bases, and 4 bases separated the two germline ends. The CDR3 extends over 13 amino acids. CDR3 loop: CASSLSLNTEAFF. The CDR3, as DNA: TGTGCCAGCAGTTTATCGCTCAACACTGAAGCTTTCTTT.

This chain links TRBV28 with TRBJ2-5, with D tentatively TRBD1 or TRBD2 (5 bases each). The CDR3 loop spans 16 amino acids. CDR1 is MDHEN, CDR2 SYDVKM, per germline. Trimming shortened V by 3 bases and J by 1 base, and 15 bases separated the two germline ends. The CDR3 DNA sequence: TGTGCCAGCAGTTTCGCGGGCAGGGAGAGCCAAGAGACCCAGTACTTC. Residues: CASSFAGRESQETQYF.

J is TRBJ2-1 and V is TRBV25-1; D not resolved. The V end was cut by 0 bases, the J end by 4 bases, with 13 bases between. CDR3 length equals 16 residues. The V gene's germline CDR1 is MGHDK and CDR2 SYGVNS. Here the CDR3 DNA reads TGTGCCAGCAGTGAATATCACCCGGACGGGTACAATGAGCAGTTCTTC. This gives the protein CASSEYHPDGYNEQFF.

This sequence joins TRBV6-1 and TRBJ1-3; no reliable D call. Germline CDR1 is MNHNS and CDR2 is SASEGT. V was trimmed by 1 base and J by 0 bases, leaving 7 bases between them. The CDR3 has 15 amino acids. The CDR3 loop reads CASSEEGVSGNTIYF. CDR3 nucleotides: TGTGCCAGCAGTGAAGAAGGAGTCTCTGGAAACACCATATATTTT.

The rearrangement joins TRBV19 to TRBJ1-2, with a weak D call TRBD1 (5 bases). CDR1 and CDR2 (germline): LNHDA, SQIVND (reference sequence). V lost 7 bases and J lost 3, with 18 bases in between. This CDR3 region has 15 residues. In nucleotides, the CDR3 is TGTGCCAGTACCTCTCTCGGGACGGACCACTATGGCTACACCTTC. As protein: CASTSLGTDHYGYTF.

This chain uses TRBV5-8 with TRBJ2-3; D unclear. Germline CDR1 SGHTS, CDR2 YDEGEE. This CDR3 contains 15 residues. V gave up 0 bases and J gave up 0 bases, with 8 bases separating them. This CDR3 is CASSLADGSTDTQYF. In DNA form, the CDR3 reads TGTGCCAGCAGCTTGGCCGACGGGAGCACAGATACGCAGTATTTT.

V gene TRBV9 combines with J gene TRBJ1-2; perhaps TRBD1 as D (6 bases). Germline V CDR1 and CDR2: SGDLS, YYNGEE. Trimming removed 0 bases from V and 4 bases from J, with 10 bases in between. This CDR3 has 14 amino acids. The CDR3: CASSVERTAYGYTF. The CDR3 coding sequence is TGTGCCAGCAGCGTAGAGAGGACAGCCTATGGCTACACCTTC.

The chain joins TRBV18 to TRBJ1-3, with D unclear. This CDR3 region has 13 residues. Trimming shortened V by 5 bases and J by 0 bases, and 5 bases separated the two germline ends. Germline lookup yields CDR1 KGHSH and CDR2 LQKENI. The DNA for the CDR3 is TGTGCCAGCTCAGAGTCCTCTGGAAACACCATATATTTT. Translated, it gives CASSESSGNTIYF.

This clone was found once. The J gene is TRBJ2-1, the V gene TRBV5-6; TRBD1 might be the D (6 bases). Trimming pared 1 base from V and 0 bases from J, leaving 11 bases between. Germline V CDR1 and CDR2: SGHDT, YYEEEE. The CDR3 is 16 residues long. Here the CDR3 DNA reads TGTGCCAGCAGCTTGAGTTGGGGGCTCTCCTACAATGAGCAGTTCTTC. It yields the protein CASSLSWGLSYNEQFF.

The chain combines TRBV2 with TRBJ2-7, with a weak D call TRBD2 (5 bases). V lost 4 bases and J 7 bases, leaving 14 bases between the germline ends. Germline lookup yields CDR1 SNHLY and CDR2 FYNNEI. There are 13 residues in the CDR3. CDR3 nucleotides: TGTGCCAGCAGTGGGGTAGAGTCGGGGGAGCAGTACTTC. Translating gives CASSGVESGEQYF.

This chain connects TRBV29-1 to TRBJ2-7, with D unresolved. The ends were cut back, 7 bases at V and 0 bases at J, with 10 bases in the middle. Germline V gene sequence: CDR1 SQVTM, CDR2 ANQGSEA. This CDR3 is 12 amino acids long. In nucleotides, the CDR3 is TGCAGCGCTGAGGTTGCCTCCTACGAGCAGTACTTC. Amino acids: CSAEVASYEQYF.

The chain combines TRBV4-1 with TRBJ2-1, with D hard to call. Germline V gene lookup returns CDR1 MGHRA and CDR2 YSYEKL. CDR3 length: 13 residues. V lost 1 base, J lost 6 bases, and 7 bases lay in between. CDR3 DNA sequence: TGCGCCAGCAGCCAAGTTATGAGCAATGAGCAGTTCTTC. Translation: CASSQVMSNEQFF.

The chain employs TRBV30 and TRBJ2-1; possibly TRBD1 for D (5 bases). From germline, CDR1 is GTSNPN and CDR2 SVGIG (reference sequence). CDR3 size: 12 residues. V shed 0 bases and J shed 8 bases, with 8 bases lying between them. CDR3 DNA: TGTGCCTGGAGTGTAAAAGGGGATGAGCAGTTCTTC. Translation: CAWSVKGDEQFF.

This clone was picked up a small number of times. The chain has TRBV9 and TRBJ1-1; no clear D. CDR1 SGDLS and CDR2 YYNGEE come from the germline V gene. This CDR3 contains 14 residues. V was cut by 3 bases and J by 4 bases, with 13 bases left in between. CDR3 loop: CASSATGVGTEAFF. The DNA for the CDR3 is TGTGCCAGCAGCGCTACTGGGGTAGGCACTGAAGCTTTCTTT.